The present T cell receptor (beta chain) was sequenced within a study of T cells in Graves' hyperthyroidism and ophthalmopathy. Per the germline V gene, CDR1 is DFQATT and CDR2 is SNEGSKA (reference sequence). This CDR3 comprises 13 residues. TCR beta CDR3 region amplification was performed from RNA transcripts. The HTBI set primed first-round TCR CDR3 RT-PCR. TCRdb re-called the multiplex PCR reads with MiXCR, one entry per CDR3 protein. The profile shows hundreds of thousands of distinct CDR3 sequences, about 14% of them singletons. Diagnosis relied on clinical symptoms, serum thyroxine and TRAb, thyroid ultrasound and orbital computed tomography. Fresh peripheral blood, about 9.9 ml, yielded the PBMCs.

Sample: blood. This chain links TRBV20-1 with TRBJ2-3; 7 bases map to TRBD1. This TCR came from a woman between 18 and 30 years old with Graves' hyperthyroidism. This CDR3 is CSTGQRIADTQYF. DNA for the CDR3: TGCAGCACGGGACAGCGAATTGCAGATACGCAGTATTTT.